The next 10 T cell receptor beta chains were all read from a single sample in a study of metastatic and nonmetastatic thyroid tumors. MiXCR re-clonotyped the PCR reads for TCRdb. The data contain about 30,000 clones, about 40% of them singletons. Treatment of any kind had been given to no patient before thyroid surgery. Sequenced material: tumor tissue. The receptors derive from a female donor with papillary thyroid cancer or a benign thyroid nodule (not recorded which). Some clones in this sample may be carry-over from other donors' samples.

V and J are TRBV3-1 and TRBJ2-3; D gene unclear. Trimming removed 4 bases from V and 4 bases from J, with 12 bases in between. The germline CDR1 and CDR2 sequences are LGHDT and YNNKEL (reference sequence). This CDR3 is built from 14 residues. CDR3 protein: CASSPLMGADTQYF. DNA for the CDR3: TGTGCCAGCAGCCCTCTGATGGGCGCAGATACGCAGTATTTT.

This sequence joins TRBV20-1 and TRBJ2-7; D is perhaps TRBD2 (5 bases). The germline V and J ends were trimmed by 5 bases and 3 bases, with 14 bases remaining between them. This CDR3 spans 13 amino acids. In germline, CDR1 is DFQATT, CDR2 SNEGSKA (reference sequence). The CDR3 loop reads CSAPPRTDYEQYF. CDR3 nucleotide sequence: TGCAGTGCTCCGCCTCGGACTGACTACGAGCAGTACTTC.

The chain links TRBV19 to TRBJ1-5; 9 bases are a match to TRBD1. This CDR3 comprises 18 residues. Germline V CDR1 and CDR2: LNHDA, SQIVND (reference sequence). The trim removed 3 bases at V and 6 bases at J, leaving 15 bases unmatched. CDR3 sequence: CASSIPYPTGGGGQPQHF. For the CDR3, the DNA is TGTGCCAGTAGTATCCCTTACCCGACAGGGGGAGGTGGTCAGCCCCAGCATTTT.

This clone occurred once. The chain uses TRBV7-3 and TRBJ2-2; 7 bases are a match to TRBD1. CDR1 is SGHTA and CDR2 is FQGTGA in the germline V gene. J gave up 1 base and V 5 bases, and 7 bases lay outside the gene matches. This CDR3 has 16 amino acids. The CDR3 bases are TGTGCCAGCAGCCGACAGGGCAGACTGAACACCGGGGAGCTGTTTTTT. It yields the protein CASSRQGRLNTGELFF.

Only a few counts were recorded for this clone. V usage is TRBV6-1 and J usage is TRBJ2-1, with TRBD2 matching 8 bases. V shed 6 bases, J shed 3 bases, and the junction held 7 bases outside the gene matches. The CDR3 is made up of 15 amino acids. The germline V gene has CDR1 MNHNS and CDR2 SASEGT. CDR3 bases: TGTGCCAGCAGACTAAGCGGGAGCAGCTACAATGAGCAGTTCTTC. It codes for CASRLSGSSYNEQFF.

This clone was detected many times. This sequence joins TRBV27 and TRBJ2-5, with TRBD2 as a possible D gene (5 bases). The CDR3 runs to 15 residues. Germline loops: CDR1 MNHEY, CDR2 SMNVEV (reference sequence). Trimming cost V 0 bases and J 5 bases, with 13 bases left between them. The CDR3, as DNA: TGTGCCAGCAGTTTATCCCACTCTAGCAGGGAGACCCAGTACTTC. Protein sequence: CASSLSHSSRETQYF.

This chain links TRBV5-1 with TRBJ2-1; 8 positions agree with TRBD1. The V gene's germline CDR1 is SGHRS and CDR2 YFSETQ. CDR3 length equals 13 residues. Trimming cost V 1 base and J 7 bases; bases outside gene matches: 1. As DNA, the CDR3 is TGCGCCAGCAGCTTGACAGGGGGAAATGAGCAGTTCTTC. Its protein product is CASSLTGGNEQFF.

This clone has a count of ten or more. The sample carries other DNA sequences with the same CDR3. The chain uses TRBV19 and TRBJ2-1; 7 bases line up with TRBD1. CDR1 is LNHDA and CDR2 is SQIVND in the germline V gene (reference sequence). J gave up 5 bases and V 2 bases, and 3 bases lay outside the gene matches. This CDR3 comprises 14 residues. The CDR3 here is CASSIRGRNNEQFF. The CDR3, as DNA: TGTGCCAGTAGTATAAGGGGGCGGAACAATGAGCAGTTCTTC.

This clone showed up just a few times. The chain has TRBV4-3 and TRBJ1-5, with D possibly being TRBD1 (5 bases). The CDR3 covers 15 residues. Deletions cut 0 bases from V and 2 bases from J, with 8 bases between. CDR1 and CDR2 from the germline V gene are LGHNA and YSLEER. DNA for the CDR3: TGCGCCAGCAGCCAAGATGTACAGGGCAATCAGCCCCAGCATTTT. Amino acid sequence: CASSQDVQGNQPQHF.

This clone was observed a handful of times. The CDR3 loop is CASSLAAGGRDTQYF. The CDR3 nucleotides are TGTGCCAGCAGCTTAGCAGCGGGAGGGCGAGATACGCAGTATTTT. This chain connects TRBV7-3 to TRBJ2-3; 10 bases match TRBD2. CDR1 is SGHTA, CDR2 FQGTGA, per germline. The CDR3 consists of 15 residues. J lost 5 bases, V lost 2 bases, and 4 bases had no gene match.